The present T cell receptor (beta chain) was sequenced within a study of blood T cell repertoires in COVID-19. Study context: The origin of the acute and convalescent COVID-19 samples was the United States, Italy and Spain. T cells, B-cell-depleted T cells, or PBMCs provided the cDNA or gDNA that served as material.

Authors' methods: How many nucleated cells were present was estimated from reference gene primer amplification. Assay: immunoSEQ multiplex PCR; the TCRdb copy retains only in-frame clones and omits some. V and J calls plus clone size are reproduced from that table; the DNA served to infer D and trimming. The table lists fewer than 300,000 clones, 86% of them singletons. This CDR3 contains 18 residues. The material sequenced was peripheral blood. The rearrangement joins TRBV21-1 to TRBJ2-1; the table's D call of TRBD2 was not tested on the DNA. TRBV21-1 is termed a pseudogene. This TCR was recovered from a man aged 40-49 years who had recovered from COVID-19. As DNA, the CDR3 is TGTGCCAGCAGCAAAGATCTCTCTAGCGGGAGGCACATCAATGAGCAGTTCTTC. This codes for CASSKDLSSGRHINEQFF.